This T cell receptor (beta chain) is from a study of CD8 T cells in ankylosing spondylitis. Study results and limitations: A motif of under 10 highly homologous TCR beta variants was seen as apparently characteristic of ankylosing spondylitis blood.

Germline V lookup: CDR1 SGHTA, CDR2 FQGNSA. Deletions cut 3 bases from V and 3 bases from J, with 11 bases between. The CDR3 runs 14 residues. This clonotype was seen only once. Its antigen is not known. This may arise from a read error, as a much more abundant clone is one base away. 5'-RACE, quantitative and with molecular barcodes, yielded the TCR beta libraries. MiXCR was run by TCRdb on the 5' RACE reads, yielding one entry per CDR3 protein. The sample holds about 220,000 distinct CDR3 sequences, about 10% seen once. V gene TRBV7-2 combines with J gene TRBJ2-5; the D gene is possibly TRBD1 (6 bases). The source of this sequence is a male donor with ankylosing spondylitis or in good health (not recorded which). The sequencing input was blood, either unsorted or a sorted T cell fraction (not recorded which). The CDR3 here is CASSLAQGKETQYF. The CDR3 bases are TGTGCCAGCAGCTTGGCACAGGGAAAAGAGACCCAGTACTTC. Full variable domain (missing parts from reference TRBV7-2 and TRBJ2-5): GAGVSQSPSNKVTEKGKDVELRCDPISGHTALYWYRQSLGQGLEFLIYFQGNSAPDKSGLPSDRFSAERTGGSVSTLTIQRTQQEDSAVYLCASSLAQGKETQYFGPGTRLLVL.